Each of the 27 T cell receptor beta chains below was sequenced from the same sample in a study of cytomegalovirus exposure and HLA in healthy donors. Primers included in the PCR were 60 Vbeta and 13 Jbeta primers. The protocol was immunoSEQ multiplex PCR, while the TCRdb copy is restricted to in-frame clones and leaves out a portion. The sample holds approximately 280,000 clones, approximately 90% seen once. Source material: PBMCs. The receptors originated from a woman between 18 and 29 years old in good health and CMV-seronegative.

This clone occurred once. V usage is TRBV20-1 and J usage is TRBJ2-7; 9 positions match TRBD2. J lost 5 bases, V lost 7 bases, and 3 bases had no gene match. Looked up from germline, CDR1 is DFQATT and CDR2 is SNEGSKA (reference sequence). CDR3 length: 11 amino acids. In nucleotides, the CDR3 is TGCAGTGGGCGGGGGGGAGACGAGCAGTACTTC. It translates to CSGRGGDEQYF.

The V call is TRBV27, the J call TRBJ1-4; 10 bases fit TRBD1. Germline trimming cut 5 bases from V and 6 bases from J; bases unmatched to any gene: 6. Looked up from germline, CDR1 is MNHEY and CDR2 is SMNVEV (reference sequence). This CDR3 region has 15 residues. The CDR3 nucleotides read TGTGCCAGCAGTGCCGGCGGGACAGGGGATGAAAAACTGTTTTTT. It is translated as CASSAGGTGDEKLFF.

The rearrangement links TRBV29-1 to TRBJ2-5; tentative D call: TRBD1 (5 bases). The V gene lost 4 bases and the J gene lost 2 bases, with 8 bases spanning the gap. Germline CDR1 reads SQVTM; CDR2 reads ANQGSEA. This CDR3 region has 12 residues. DNA of the CDR3: TGCAGCGTTGGTGGGGCACAAGAGACCCAGTACTTC. It yields the protein CSVGGAQETQYF.

The rearrangement uses TRBV10-3 and TRBJ2-3; TRBD2 is a possible D gene (6 bases). Germline CDR1 ENHRY, CDR2 SYGVKD. The CDR3 runs to 16 residues. With 10 bases removed from V and 0 bases from J, the gap between germline ends came to 20 bases. The chain's CDR3 is CARKEGTTSSTDTQYF. DNA of the CDR3: TGTGCCAGGAAGGAGGGCACTACCTCAAGCACAGATACGCAGTATTTT.

The DNA of the CDR3 is TGTGCCTGGAGTATCAGGGTATCAGATACGCAGTATTTT. It encodes CAWSIRVSDTQYF. The chain has TRBV30 and TRBJ2-3; perhaps TRBD1 as D (5 bases). CDR1 GTSNPN and CDR2 SVGIG come from the germline V gene (reference sequence). The CDR3 is 13 residues long. Trimming removed 2 bases at V and 4 bases at J, with 10 bases between.

The V gene is TRBV19, the J gene TRBJ2-1; 7 bases are a match to TRBD2. Trimming removed 5 bases from V and 4 bases from J; junction bases left unmatched: 5. CDR3 size: 14 residues. CDR1 and CDR2 (germline): LNHDA, SQIVND (reference sequence). Here the CDR3 reads CASSGRDYYNEQFF. The CDR3 region has the DNA TGTGCCAGTAGTGGGCGGGACTATTACAATGAGCAGTTCTTC.

The V and J genes are TRBV11-3 and TRBJ2-1; perhaps TRBD1 as D (6 bases). V was trimmed by 3 bases and J by 4 bases, leaving 7 bases between them. Germline V lookup: CDR1 SGHNT, CDR2 YENEEA. This CDR3 comprises 13 residues. In DNA form, the CDR3 reads TGTGCCAGCAGCTTTGGGACATACAATGAGCAGTTCTTC. Translated: CASSFGTYNEQFF.

The rearrangement links TRBV11-2 to TRBJ2-1; D possibly corresponds to TRBD2 (5 bases). Germline CDR1 is SGHAT and CDR2 is FQNNGV. This CDR3 contains 13 residues. The V end was cut by 1 base, the J end by 9 bases, with 10 bases between. The CDR3 region has the DNA TGTGCCAGCAGCTTAGGAAGCACTAGTGAGCAGTTCTTC. Its translation is CASSLGSTSEQFF.

This clone was recorded only once. The chain combines TRBV30 with TRBJ1-5; D is perhaps TRBD1 (6 bases). This CDR3 has 14 amino acids. The ends were cut back, 3 bases at V and 0 bases at J, with 9 bases in the middle. CDR1 and CDR2 (germline): GTSNPN, SVGIG (reference sequence). The CDR3 DNA is TGTGCCTGGAGGACGACAGGTAGCAATCAGCCCCAGCATTTT. Protein product: CAWRTTGSNQPQHF.

The chain combines TRBV9 with TRBJ1-2; D may be TRBD1 (6 bases). V lost 5 bases and J lost 8, with 19 bases in between. The CDR3 is 14 residues long. Germline lookup yields CDR1 SGDLS and CDR2 YYNGEE. The CDR3 sequence is CASSEGGVRGGYTF. CDR3 in DNA: TGTGCCAGCAGTGAGGGTGGGGTCAGGGGAGGCTACACCTTC. Variable domain in full (rest from reference TRBV9 and TRBJ1-2): DSGVTQTPKHLITATGQRVTLRCSPRSGDLSVYWYQQSLDQGLQFLIQYYNGEERAKGNILERFSAQQFPDLHSELNLSSLELGDSALYFCASSEGGVRGGYTFGSGTRLTVV.

The chain couples TRBV4-1 to TRBJ2-1; 9 positions match TRBD1. J lost 4 bases, V lost 1 base, and 8 bases had no gene match. Per germline, CDR1 MGHRA and CDR2 YSYEKL. CDR3 length: 17 residues. In nucleotides, the CDR3 is TGCGCCAGCAGCCAAGGGCCGGGACAGGGAAAATACAATGAGCAGTTCTTC. Amino acid sequence: CASSQGPGQGKYNEQFF.

The chain carries TRBV6-1 and TRBJ2-7, with D tentatively TRBD2 (5 bases). This CDR3 spans 14 amino acids. V shed 6 bases and J shed 1 base, with 13 bases lying between them. From germline, CDR1 is MNHNS and CDR2 SASEGT. CDR3 in amino acids: CASRLLRESYEQYF. The DNA of the CDR3 is TGTGCCAGCAGGCTCCTTAGGGAGTCCTACGAGCAGTACTTC.

Concerning this clone itself: A read error may produce the germline difference seen at one junction end. The chain uses TRBV7-7 and TRBJ1-2; D perhaps matches TRBD1 (5 bases). The CDR3 loop spans 14 amino acids. Germline values: CDR1 SSHAT, CDR2 FNYEAQ (reference sequence). The CDR3, as DNA: TGTGCTAGCAGCTCTGACAGCAGCTACTATGGCTACACCTTC. It translates to CASSSDSSYYGYTF.

The chain has TRBV5-6 and TRBJ2-5; TRBD2 matches at 7 bases. The V segment lost 2 bases and the J segment 5 bases; nucleotides outside the gene matches: 6. The CDR3 is made up of 14 amino acids. From germline, CDR1 is SGHDT and CDR2 YYEEEE. CDR3 region: CASSFYGGGETQYF. The CDR3 bases are TGTGCCAGCAGCTTCTACGGGGGAGGGGAGACCCAGTACTTC.

There are a few counts of this clone. The rearrangement joins TRBV7-9 to TRBJ2-5, with 11 bases aligning to TRBD1. Looked up from germline, CDR1 is SEHNR and CDR2 is FQNEAQ (reference sequence). The CDR3 length is 16 residues. With 5 bases clipped from V and 7 bases from J, the junction kept 12 bases outside the gene matches. The CDR3 spells CASSTTGTGGGGTQYF. DNA for the CDR3: TGTGCCAGCAGCACAACCGGGACAGGGGGTGGAGGGACCCAGTACTTC.

V and J are TRBV7-9 and TRBJ1-2, with a tentative D call TRBD1 (5 bases). Per the germline V gene, CDR1 is SEHNR and CDR2 is FQNEAQ (reference sequence). The CDR3 has 18 amino acids. Trimming took 4 bases from V and 4 from J, leaving 25 bases between them. The CDR3 region has the DNA TGTGCCAGCAGCTCCCTTTTGCCCCGGGACGGAGGGCTCTATGGCTACACCTTC. Its protein is CASSSLLPRDGGLYGYTF.

The J gene is TRBJ1-2, the V gene TRBV12-5, with a weak D call TRBD1 (5 bases). V was cut by 3 bases and J by 5 bases, with 13 bases left in between. The CDR3 is 14 residues long. Per germline, CDR1 LGHNT and CDR2 FRNRAP. The CDR3 spells CASGFRDLRYGYTF. In DNA form, the CDR3 reads TGTGCTAGTGGTTTCAGGGACTTGAGGTATGGCTACACCTTC. The variable domain in full, completed from reference TRBV12-5 and TRBJ1-2, reads DARVTQTPRHKVTEMGQEVTMRCQPILGHNTVFWYRQTMMQGLELLAYFRNRAPLDDSGMPKDRFSAEMPDATLATLKIQPSEPRDSAVYFCASGFRDLRYGYTFGSGTRLTVV.

The chain is built from TRBV7-2 and TRBJ2-7; TRBD2 is a possible D gene (7 bases). CDR1 is SGHTA, CDR2 FQGNSA, per germline. The CDR3 loop spans 16 amino acids. Deletions cut 5 bases from V and 3 bases from J, with 20 bases between. The CDR3 here is CASSGRGGASGYEQYF. CDR3 coding DNA: TGTGCCAGCAGCGGGCGAGGGGGGGCCTCCGGCTACGAGCAGTACTTC.

The chain couples TRBV5-1 to TRBJ1-4; D gene uncertain. The V and J ends lost 5 bases and 1 base respectively, with 12 bases between them. Per the germline V gene, CDR1 is SGHRS and CDR2 is YFSETQ. The CDR3 contains 15 residues. In nucleotides, the CDR3 is TGCGCCAGCAGGATGATGGCTGGAACTAATGAAAAACTGTTTTTT. It translates to CASRMMAGTNEKLFF.

The rearrangement joins TRBV5-1 to TRBJ1-6; the D gene is possibly TRBD1 (5 bases). Germline V CDR1 and CDR2: SGHRS, YFSETQ. Between the trimmed V and J ends, which lost 0 bases and 10 bases, there was a span of 14 bases. This CDR3 spans 15 amino acids. As DNA, the CDR3 is TGCGCCAGCAGCTTGGATGTCCAGGGCGGCTCACCCCTCCACTTT. It specifies CASSLDVQGGSPLHF.

This clone has a handful of counts. The V gene is TRBV25-1, the J gene TRBJ1-6, with unresolved D. The V end lost 3 bases, the J end lost 8 bases, and 17 bases lay between the germline ends. This CDR3 comprises 16 residues. In germline, CDR1 is MGHDK, CDR2 SYGVNS. The DNA for the CDR3 is TGTGCCAGCAGTGAGGGAGGCGGACCCGGTGATTCACCCCTCCACTTT. This sequence encodes CASSEGGGPGDSPLHF.

The sample holds a few counts of this clone. This sequence joins TRBV7-6 and TRBJ1-6, with D unresolved. The CDR3 sequence is 14 residues long. V was shortened by 2 bases and J by 7 bases, with 9 bases between the two germline ends. The V gene's germline CDR1 is SGHVS and CDR2 FNYEAQ. CDR3 in amino acids: CASSLTFRNSPLHF. DNA of the CDR3: TGTGCCAGCAGCTTAACCTTCAGGAATTCACCCCTCCACTTT.

The CDR3 region has the DNA TGCGCCAGCAGTTTTTCAGGGGATTTTGGATACGAGCAGTACTTC. Its translation: CASSFSGDFGYEQYF. The J gene is TRBJ2-7, the V gene TRBV5-1, with a possible D match to TRBD1 (6 bases). The length of the CDR3 is 15 residues. The V and J ends lost 5 bases and 4 bases respectively, with 19 bases between them. Germline V CDR1 and CDR2: SGHRS, YFSETQ.

The chain has TRBV9 and TRBJ2-2; 16 bases line up with TRBD2. Per germline, CDR1 SGDLS and CDR2 YYNGEE. This CDR3 region has 19 residues. V was clipped by 4 bases and J by 4 bases; unmatched bases: 10. This CDR3 reads CASSPRGTSGGASTGELFF. The CDR3, as DNA: TGTGCCAGCAGCCCCAGGGGGACTAGCGGGGGGGCAAGCACCGGGGAGCTGTTTTTT. Variable domain in full (rest from reference TRBV9 and TRBJ2-2): DSGVTQTPKHLITATGQRVTLRCSPRSGDLSVYWYQQSLDQGLQFLIQYYNGEERAKGNILERFSAQQFPDLHSELNLSSLELGDSALYFCASSPRGTSGGASTGELFFGEGSRLTVL.

The V and J genes are TRBV29-1 and TRBJ2-7; the D gene is possibly TRBD1 (6 bases). This CDR3 region has 12 residues. From germline, CDR1 is SQVTM and CDR2 ANQGSEA. Trimming took off 7 bases at V and 2 bases at J, with 12 bases between the two ends. As DNA, the CDR3 is TGCAGCGGTTCCACAGGGCCCTACGAGCAGTACTTC. Its protein product is CSGSTGPYEQYF.

J is TRBJ2-7 and V is TRBV5-8; 7 bases fit TRBD1. V was clipped by 0 bases and J by 1 base; unmatched bases: 4. CDR1 is SGHTS, CDR2 YDEGEE, per germline. This CDR3 is 15 amino acids long. The CDR3 is CASSLETGNSYEQYF. The CDR3 coding sequence is TGTGCCAGCAGCTTGGAGACAGGGAATTCCTACGAGCAGTACTTC.

The rearrangement joins TRBV5-1 to TRBJ1-1, with 10 bases fitting TRBD1. The CDR3 covers 14 residues. V dropped 4 bases and J dropped 5; count of bases not matched to a gene: 5. The V gene's germline CDR1 is SGHRS and CDR2 YFSETQ. This CDR3 reads CASSGQGGKTEAFF. The CDR3 DNA is TGCGCCAGCAGCGGACAGGGGGGAAAAACTGAAGCTTTCTTT.